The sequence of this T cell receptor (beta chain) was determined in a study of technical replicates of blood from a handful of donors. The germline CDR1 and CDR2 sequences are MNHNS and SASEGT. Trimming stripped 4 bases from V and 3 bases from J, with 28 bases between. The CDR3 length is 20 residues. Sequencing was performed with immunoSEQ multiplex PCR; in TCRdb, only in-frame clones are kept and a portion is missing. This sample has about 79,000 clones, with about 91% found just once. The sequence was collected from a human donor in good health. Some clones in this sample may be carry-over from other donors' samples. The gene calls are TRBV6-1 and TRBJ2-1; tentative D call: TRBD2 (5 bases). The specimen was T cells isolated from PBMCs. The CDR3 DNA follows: TGTGCCAGCAGTGTCCAAGGAACAGCGAGAGGGATTGCCCTCTACAATGAGCAGTTCTTC. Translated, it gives CASSVQGTARGIALYNEQFF.